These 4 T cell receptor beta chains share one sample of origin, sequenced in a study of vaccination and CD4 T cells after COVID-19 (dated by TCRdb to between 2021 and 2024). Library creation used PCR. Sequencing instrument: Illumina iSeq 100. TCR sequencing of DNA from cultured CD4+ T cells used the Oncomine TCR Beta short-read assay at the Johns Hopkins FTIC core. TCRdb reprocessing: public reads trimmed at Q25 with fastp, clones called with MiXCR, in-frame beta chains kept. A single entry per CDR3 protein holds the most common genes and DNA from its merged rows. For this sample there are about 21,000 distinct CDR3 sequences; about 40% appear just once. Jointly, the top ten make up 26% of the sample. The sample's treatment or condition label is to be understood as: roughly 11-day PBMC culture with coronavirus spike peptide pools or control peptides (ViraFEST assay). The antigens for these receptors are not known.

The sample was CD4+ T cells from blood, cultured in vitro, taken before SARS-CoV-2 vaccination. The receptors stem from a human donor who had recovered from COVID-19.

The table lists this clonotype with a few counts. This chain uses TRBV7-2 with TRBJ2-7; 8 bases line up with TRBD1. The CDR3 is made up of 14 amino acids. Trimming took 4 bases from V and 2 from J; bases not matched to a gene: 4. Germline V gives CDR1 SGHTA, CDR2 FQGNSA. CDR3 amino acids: CASSSRDRTYEQYF. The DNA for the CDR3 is TGTGCCAGCAGCTCCCGGGACAGGACCTACGAGCAGTACTTC.

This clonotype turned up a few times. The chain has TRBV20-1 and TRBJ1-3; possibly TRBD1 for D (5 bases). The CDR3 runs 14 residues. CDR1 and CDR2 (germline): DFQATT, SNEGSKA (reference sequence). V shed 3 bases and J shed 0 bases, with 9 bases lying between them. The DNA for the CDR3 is TGCAGTGCTAGCCGACAGAACTCTGGAAACACCATATATTTT. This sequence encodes CSASRQNSGNTIYF.

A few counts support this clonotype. Here the CDR3 DNA reads TGTGCCATCAGTGGATGGGGGGAGAACACTGAAGCTTTCTTT. Protein product: CAISGWGENTEAFF. The chain combines TRBV10-3 with TRBJ1-1; possible D gene TRBD1, 5 bases. Trimming took off 4 bases at V and 1 base at J, with 10 bases between the two ends. The CDR3 totals 14 residues. Germline V lookup: CDR1 ENHRY, CDR2 SYGVKD.

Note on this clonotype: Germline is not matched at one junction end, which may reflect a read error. The CDR3, as DNA: TGCGCCAGCAGTGTTGGAGGTGCCAGCGAGCAGTACTTC. Amino acids: CASSVGGASEQYF. The chain couples TRBV6-1 to TRBJ2-7; tentative D call: TRBD2 (5 bases). CDR3 length equals 13 residues. Germline CDR1 and CDR2: MNHNS and SASEGT.